This T cell receptor (beta chain) is drawn from a study of cytomegalovirus exposure and HLA in healthy donors. Healthy bone marrow donors made up the cohort. The CDR3 consists of 18 residues. V shed 0 bases and J shed 6 bases, with 19 bases lying between them. Germline values: CDR1 SGHRS, CDR2 YFSETQ. The PCR was carried out with 60 Vbeta primers and 13 Jbeta primers. TCRdb's copy holds only in-frame clones and misses some; the assay was immunoSEQ multiplex PCR. The data contain 140,000 or so clones, under 70% of them singletons. Sequenced: PBMCs. V is TRBV5-1 and J is TRBJ1-6; no firm D call. The sequence was collected from a woman aged 55-69 years in good health and CMV-seronegative. The CDR3 reads CASSLGVRLAPGNSPLHF. In nucleotides, the CDR3 is TGCGCCAGCAGCTTGGGAGTCAGGCTGGCCCCAGGTAATTCACCCCTCCACTTT. Together with reference TRBV5-1 and TRBJ1-6, the CDR3 gives the full variable domain: KAGVTQTPRYLIKTRGQQVTLSCSPISGHRSVSWYQQTPGQGLQFLFEYFSETQRNKGNFPGRFSGRQFSNSRSEMNVSTLELGDSALYLCASSLGVRLAPGNSPLHFGNGTRLTVT.